The entry below describes one T cell receptor beta chain. The antigen remains undetermined. The read terminates 3 residues before the CDR3 end, so the remaining end is supplied by the germline J gene. Trimming removed 6 bases from V and 0 bases from J; junction bases left unmatched: 7. This CDR3 has 14 residues. Per germline, CDR1 DFQATT and CDR2 SNEGSKA (reference sequence). The data originate from a study of T cells in women clearing cervical HPV infection. Study at large: Cases: HPV16-related CIN3 or worse on histology, 2 invasive cancers. Overall study findings and caveats: A classifier using richness and V gene abundances reached an AUC of over 0.75.

TCRdb keeps only in-frame clones here, not all; method: immunoSEQ multiplex PCR. The record lists more than 30,000 clones, of which the ten most abundant hold around 19%. Dot-blot hybridization genotyped cervical HPV amplified with MY09/MY11 PCR. The clonotype originates from a woman between 18 and 70 years old with a cervical HPV16 infection that either progressed to CIN3+ or cleared (not recorded which). The rearrangement joins TRBV20-1 to TRBJ2-7, with 8 bases lining up with TRBD1. Sequenced material: blood buffy coat. The CDR3 spells CSAEQGESSYEQYF. Incomplete CDR3 DNA: TGCAGTGCAGAACAGGGGGAAAGCTCCTACGAG.